Listed here are 27 T cell receptor beta chains from one sample, sequenced in a study of cytomegalovirus exposure and HLA in healthy donors. The study ran its PCR with 60 Vbeta and 13 Jbeta primers. The protocol was immunoSEQ multiplex PCR, while the TCRdb copy is restricted to in-frame clones and leaves out a portion. Among 120,000 or so clones listed, about two thirds were seen once. Specimen: PBMCs. The receptors come from a middle-aged woman in good health and CMV-seropositive.

This chain uses TRBV4-3 with TRBJ2-7, with 8 bases aligning to TRBD1. The CDR3 is 16 residues long. The junction had 9 bases not matched to a gene; V was cut back by 3 bases and J by 2 bases. CDR1 LGHNA and CDR2 YSLEER come from the germline V gene. CDR3 sequence (DNA): TGCGCCAGCAGCCAGGGGCGGGCGACAGGGGCCTACGAGCAGTACTTC. This translates into CASSQGRATGAYEQYF.

This clone has only a few counts. The rearrangement uses TRBV6-1 and TRBJ2-1, with 10 bases aligning to TRBD2. The trim removed 1 base at V and 3 bases at J, leaving 6 bases unmatched. Germline values: CDR1 MNHNS, CDR2 SASEGT. The CDR3 is made up of 17 amino acids. As DNA, the CDR3 is TGTGCCAGCAGTGAAGATGCGATAGCGGGGGGCTACAATGAGCAGTTCTTC. This translates into CASSEDAIAGGYNEQFF.

The chain couples TRBV9 to TRBJ2-3, with D possibly being TRBD2 (5 bases). This CDR3 has 15 residues. Deletions cut 0 bases from V and 1 base from J, with 9 bases between. Per germline, CDR1 SGDLS and CDR2 YYNGEE. The CDR3 loop is CASSVGGPGTDTQYF. The CDR3 DNA follows: TGTGCCAGCAGCGTAGGCGGGCCCGGCACAGATACGCAGTATTTT.

The chain combines TRBV2 with TRBJ1-2, with D maybe TRBD1 (5 bases). The CDR3 loop spans 13 amino acids. CDR1 and CDR2 from the germline V gene are SNHLY and FYNNEI. V dropped 11 bases and J dropped 8 bases, with 21 bases sitting between them. The CDR3: CAATQARSQGYTF. CDR3 bases: TGTGCCGCGACACAGGCCCGGAGTCAAGGCTACACCTTC.

The chain carries TRBV7-9 and TRBJ2-1; 7 positions match TRBD1. This CDR3 spans 15 amino acids. J was trimmed by 5 bases and V by 1 base; bases with no gene match: 5. Germline V CDR1 and CDR2: SEHNR, FQNEAQ (reference sequence). The CDR3 bases are TGTGCCAGCAGCTTAGAGTCGGGACAGAACAATGAGCAGTTCTTC. Translation: CASSLESGQNNEQFF.

The chain joins TRBV2 to TRBJ2-5, with 11 bases identical to TRBD2. V gave up 8 bases and J gave up 2 bases; unmatched junction bases: 4. The CDR3 has 14 amino acids. Per the germline V gene, CDR1 is SNHLY and CDR2 is FYNNEI. Written as DNA, the CDR3 is TGTGCCAGCGCCGGGACTAGCGGACAAGAGACCCAGTACTTC. It codes for CASAGTSGQETQYF.

The CDR3 region is CASSSGDTGELFF. The CDR3 DNA sequence: TGCGCCAGCAGCTCGGGGGACACCGGGGAGCTGTTTTTT. J is TRBJ2-2 and V is TRBV5-1, with D possibly being TRBD2 (6 bases). This CDR3 has 13 residues. Germline V lookup: CDR1 SGHRS, CDR2 YFSETQ. V was shortened by 3 bases and J by 3 bases, with 6 bases between the two germline ends.

The chain links TRBV7-2 to TRBJ1-1; TRBD1 is a possible D gene (5 bases). From germline, CDR1 is SGHTA and CDR2 FQGNSA. Trimming stripped 6 bases from V and 4 bases from J, with 18 bases between. The CDR3 loop spans 15 amino acids. Here the CDR3 DNA reads TGTGCCAGCAGGCCACTCCAGGGTGTAAGCACTGAAGCTTTCTTT. This sequence encodes CASRPLQGVSTEAFF.

The J gene is TRBJ2-6, the V gene TRBV9; TRBD1 is a possible D gene (5 bases). Germline-derived CDR1 and CDR2 are SGDLS and YYNGEE. V lost 3 bases, J lost 0 bases, and 7 bases lay in between. The CDR3 runs 15 residues. The CDR3 DNA is TGTGCCAGCAGCGAAGACAGCTCTGGGGCCAACGTCCTGACTTTC. This gives the protein CASSEDSSGANVLTF.

This clone was seen just once. The J gene is TRBJ2-1, the V gene TRBV5-1, with D uncertain. Trimming pared 0 bases from V and 10 bases from J, leaving 8 bases between. The CDR3 covers 12 residues. Germline V gene sequence: CDR1 SGHRS, CDR2 YFSETQ. The CDR3 DNA sequence: TGCGCCAGCAGCTTGGATGCGATAGAGCAGTTCTTC. Protein: CASSLDAIEQFF.

This clone came up a few times. This chain joins TRBV29-1 and TRBJ1-2; D unclear. Trimming removed 5 bases at V and 8 bases at J, with 24 bases between. From germline, CDR1 is SQVTM and CDR2 ANQGSEA. The CDR3 runs 15 residues. Here the CDR3 DNA reads TGCAGCGTTTTGGCCGCCCTAAGAGAGTCCGGGGGCTACACCTTC. Translation gives CSVLAALRESGGYTF.

CDR3 amino acids: CASSLRQSNQETQYF. In nucleotides, the CDR3 is TGTGCCAGCAGCTTGAGACAGAGCAACCAAGAGACCCAGTACTTC. This chain joins TRBV5-4 and TRBJ2-5, with a tentative D call TRBD1 (5 bases). V lost 1 base and J 0 bases, leaving 10 bases between the germline ends. CDR3 length: 15 amino acids. The germline V gene has CDR1 SGHNT and CDR2 YYREEE (reference sequence).

V and J are TRBV2 and TRBJ1-1; D is uncertain. This CDR3 comprises 15 residues. V gave up 7 bases and J gave up 0 bases, with 15 bases separating them. The germline V gene encodes CDR1 SNHLY and CDR2 FYNNEI. CDR3 bases: TGTGCCAGCATTACAGTCTCCGGCATGAACACTGAAGCTTTCTTT. This translates into CASITVSGMNTEAFF. The variable domain in full, completed from reference TRBV2 and TRBJ1-1, reads EPEVTQTPSHQVTQMGQEVILRCVPISNHLYFYWYRQILGQKVEFLVSFYNNEISEKSEIFDDQFSVERPDGSNFTLKIRSTKLEDSAMYFCASITVSGMNTEAFFGQGTRLTVV.

This clone occurred once. Other DNA variants within this sample encode the same CDR3. The genes are TRBV5-1 and TRBJ1-4; unclear D gene. Trimming took off 1 base at V and 8 bases at J, with 9 bases between the two ends. The germline gives CDR1 SGHRS, CDR2 YFSETQ. The CDR3 length is 13 residues. CDR3 sequence (DNA): TGCGCCAGCAGCTTGACGGGAGAAGAAAAACTGTTTTTT. This codes for CASSLTGEEKLFF. The variable domain in full, completed from reference TRBV5-1 and TRBJ1-4, reads KAGVTQTPRYLIKTRGQQVTLSCSPISGHRSVSWYQQTPGQGLQFLFEYFSETQRNKGNFPGRFSGRQFSNSRSEMNVSTLELGDSALYLCASSLTGEEKLFFGSGTQLSVL.

J is TRBJ1-1 and V is TRBV28; D remains ambiguous. Trimming left V 5 bases short and J 6 bases short, with 10 bases between. The CDR3 contains 12 residues. Germline CDR1 is MDHEN and CDR2 is SYDVKM. This CDR3 is CASSTPSAEAFF. CDR3 bases: TGTGCCAGCAGTACCCCCAGCGCTGAAGCTTTCTTT.

V and J are TRBV6-5 and TRBJ2-1; TRBD1 agrees at 7 bases. The length of the CDR3 is 16 residues. Germline CDR1 reads MNHEY; CDR2 reads SVGAGI. V was pared by 3 bases and J by 0 bases, with 5 bases of the junction left unmatched. This CDR3 is CASSYTGDSSYNEQFF. CDR3 DNA sequence: TGTGCCAGCAGTTATACAGGGGATTCCTCCTACAATGAGCAGTTCTTC.

Remarks on this clone: An end of the junction does not agree with germline; a read error may underlie this. The J gene is TRBJ1-2, the V gene TRBV6-6; 8 bases line up with TRBD1. This CDR3 region has 13 residues. The germline CDR1 and CDR2 sequences are MNHNY and SVGAGI (reference sequence). The CDR3 DNA reads TGTGCCAGCAGTTACCCAGGGGGCTATGGCTACATCTTC. Its translation: CASSYPGGYGYIF.

This chain joins TRBV2 and TRBJ1-1, with D maybe TRBD1 (5 bases). Germline CDR1 SNHLY, CDR2 FYNNEI. This CDR3 region has 18 residues. The V end was cut by 5 bases, the J end by 5 bases, with 27 bases between. The DNA for the CDR3 is TGTGCCAGCAGTTTTCGACCGGGCCAGGGTTTAATTGGAACTGAAGCTTTCTTT. Residues: CASSFRPGQGLIGTEAFF.

As for this clone: Other DNA sequences from this sample encode an identical CDR3 as well. The rearrangement uses TRBV7-9 and TRBJ1-3; 8 nucleotides agree with TRBD1. CDR1 and CDR2 (germline): SEHNR, FQNEAQ (reference sequence). J lost 4 bases, V lost 2 bases, and 1 base had no gene match. The CDR3 runs 14 residues. Here the CDR3 reads CASSLRTGGNTIYF. For the CDR3, the DNA is TGTGCCAGCAGCTTAAGGACAGGGGGAAACACCATATATTTT. The whole variable domain, remainder taken from reference TRBV7-9 and TRBJ1-3, is DTGVSQNPRHKITKRGQNVTFRCDPISEHNRLYWYRQTLGQGPEFLTYFQNEAQLEKSRLLSDRFSAERPKGSFSTLEIQRTEQGDSAMYLCASSLRTGGNTIYFGEGSWLTVV.

The CDR3 bases are TGTGCCAGCAGTGGGGGACAGGCGGGGACATATGGCTACACCTTC. Protein: CASSGGQAGTYGYTF. The chain joins TRBV6-1 to TRBJ1-2; TRBD1 matches at 8 bases. The CDR3 covers 15 residues. Per germline, CDR1 MNHNS and CDR2 SASEGT. Trimming removed 4 bases from V and 5 bases from J; junction bases left unmatched: 9.

This chain uses TRBV27 with TRBJ1-2, with no clear D. Germline lookup yields CDR1 MNHEY and CDR2 SMNVEV (reference sequence). Trimming removed 6 bases at V and 4 bases at J, with 18 bases between. The length of the CDR3 is 15 residues. The CDR3 here is CASSPSPVAVYGYTF. CDR3 bases: TGTGCCAGCAGCCCATCACCGGTGGCGGTCTATGGCTACACCTTC.

This chain uses TRBV10-2 with TRBJ2-7; 7 bases map to TRBD2. Germline V lookup: CDR1 WSHSY, CDR2 SAAADI. The V gene end was trimmed by 4 bases and the J gene end by 2 bases; junction bases not matched to a gene: 8. This CDR3 has 15 amino acids. CDR3 sequence: CASSGPGTTTYEQYF. Here the CDR3 DNA reads TGCGCCAGCAGTGGACCCGGGACTACGACCTACGAGCAGTACTTC.

The J gene is TRBJ1-2, the V gene TRBV4-3, with D hard to call. Germline CDR1 is LGHNA and CDR2 is YSLEER. Trimming removed 3 bases at V and 0 bases at J, with 11 bases between. There are 15 residues in the CDR3. The CDR3 is CASSHLSRANYGYTF. In DNA, the CDR3 is TGCGCCAGCAGCCACCTATCTCGGGCTAACTATGGCTACACCTTC.

The chain links TRBV30 to TRBJ1-2, with a possible D match to TRBD1 (5 bases). Germline V CDR1 and CDR2: GTSNPN, SVGIG (reference sequence). V lost 6 bases, J lost 7 bases, and 12 bases lay in between. The length of the CDR3 is 11 residues. The CDR3 protein is CACIQGTGYTF. For the CDR3, the DNA is TGTGCCTGCATCCAGGGTACTGGCTACACCTTC. Based on the CDR3 plus reference TRBV30 and TRBJ1-2, the full variable domain is SQTIHQWPATLVQPVGSPLSLECTVEGTSNPNLYWYRQAAGRGLQLLFYSVGIGQISSEVPQNLSASRPQDRQFILSSKKLLLSDSGFYLCACIQGTGYTFGSGTRLTVV.

The CDR3 nucleotides read TGTGCCAGCAGTTTGGGGGGTGGGGGTGTGTCCCAGCATTTT. Translating gives CASSLGGGGVSQHF. The chain links TRBV28 to TRBJ1-5; D might be TRBD1 (5 bases). Trimming removed 3 bases at V and 11 bases at J, with 17 bases between. The length of the CDR3 is 14 residues. The germline V gene encodes CDR1 MDHEN and CDR2 SYDVKM.

The CDR3 sequence is CASSVGTSLETQYF. CDR3 nucleotides: TGTGCCAGCAGCGTAGGAACTAGTTTAGAGACCCAGTACTTC. This chain joins TRBV9 and TRBJ2-5, with D possibly being TRBD2 (5 bases). CDR1 is SGDLS, CDR2 YYNGEE, per germline. This CDR3 is 14 amino acids long. V was shortened by 0 bases and J by 4 bases, with 10 bases between the two germline ends. Filled out from reference TRBV9 and TRBJ2-5, the complete variable domain reads DSGVTQTPKHLITATGQRVTLRCSPRSGDLSVYWYQQSLDQGLQFLIQYYNGEERAKGNILERFSAQQFPDLHSELNLSSLELGDSALYFCASSVGTSLETQYFGPGTRLLVL.

The rearrangement uses TRBV18 and TRBJ1-1, with a tentative D call TRBD1 (5 bases). CDR1 and CDR2 (germline): KGHSH, LQKENI. V was clipped by 3 bases and J by 5 bases, with 10 bases between them. This CDR3 region has 13 residues. The CDR3 bases are TGTGCCAGCTCACCCGAAGGGGTGACTGAAGCTTTCTTT. The encoded protein is CASSPEGVTEAFF.